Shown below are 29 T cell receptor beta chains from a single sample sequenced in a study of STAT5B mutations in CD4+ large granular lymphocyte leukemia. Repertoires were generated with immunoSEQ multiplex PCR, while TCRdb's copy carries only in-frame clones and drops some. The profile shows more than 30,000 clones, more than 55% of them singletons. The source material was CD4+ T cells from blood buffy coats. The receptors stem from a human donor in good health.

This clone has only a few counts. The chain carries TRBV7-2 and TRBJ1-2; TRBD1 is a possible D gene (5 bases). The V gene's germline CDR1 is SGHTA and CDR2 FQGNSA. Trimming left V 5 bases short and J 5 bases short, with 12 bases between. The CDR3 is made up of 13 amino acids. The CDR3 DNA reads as TGTGCCAGCAGCGGCCAGGGAGGGTATGGCTACACCTTC. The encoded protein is CASSGQGGYGYTF.

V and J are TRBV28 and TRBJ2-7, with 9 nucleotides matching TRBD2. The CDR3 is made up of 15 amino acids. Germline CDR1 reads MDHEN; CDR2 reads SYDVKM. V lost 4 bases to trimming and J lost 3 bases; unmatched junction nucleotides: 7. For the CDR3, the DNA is TGTGCCAGCAGTTCTGTCGCGGGGGGGCTCTACGAGCAGTACTTC. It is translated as CASSSVAGGLYEQYF.

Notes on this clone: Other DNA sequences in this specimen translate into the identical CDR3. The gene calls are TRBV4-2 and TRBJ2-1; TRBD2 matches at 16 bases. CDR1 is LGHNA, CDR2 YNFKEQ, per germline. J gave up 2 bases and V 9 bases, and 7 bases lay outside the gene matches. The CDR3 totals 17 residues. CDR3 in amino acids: CASSGTSGGVPYNEQFF. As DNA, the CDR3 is TGTGCCAGTAGCGGGACTAGCGGGGGGGTACCCTACAATGAGCAGTTCTTC.

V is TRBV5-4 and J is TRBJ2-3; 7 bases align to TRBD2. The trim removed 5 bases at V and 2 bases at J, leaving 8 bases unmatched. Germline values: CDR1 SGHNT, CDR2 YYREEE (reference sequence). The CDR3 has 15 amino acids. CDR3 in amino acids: CASSGSGVTTDTQYF. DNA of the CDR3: TGTGCCAGCAGTGGGAGCGGGGTGACCACAGATACGCAGTATTTT.

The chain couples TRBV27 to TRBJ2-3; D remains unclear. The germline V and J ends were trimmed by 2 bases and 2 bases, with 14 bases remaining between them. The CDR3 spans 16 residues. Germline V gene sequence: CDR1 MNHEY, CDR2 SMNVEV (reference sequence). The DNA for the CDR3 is TGTGCCAGCAGTTTAGGGCAAACACGTATCACAGATACGCAGTATTTT. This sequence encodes CASSLGQTRITDTQYF.

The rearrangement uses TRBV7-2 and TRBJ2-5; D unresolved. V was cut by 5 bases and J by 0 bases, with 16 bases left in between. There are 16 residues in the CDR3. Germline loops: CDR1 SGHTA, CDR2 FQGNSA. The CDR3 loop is CASSRVADWYQETQYF. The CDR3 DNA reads TGTGCCAGCAGCAGGGTGGCAGATTGGTACCAAGAGACCCAGTACTTC.

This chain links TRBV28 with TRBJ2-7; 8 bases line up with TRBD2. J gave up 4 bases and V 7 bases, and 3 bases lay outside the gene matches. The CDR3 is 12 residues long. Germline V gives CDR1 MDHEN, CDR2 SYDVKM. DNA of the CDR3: TGTGCCAGCACCCGGGAGGGGTACGAGCAGTACTTC. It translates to CASTREGYEQYF.

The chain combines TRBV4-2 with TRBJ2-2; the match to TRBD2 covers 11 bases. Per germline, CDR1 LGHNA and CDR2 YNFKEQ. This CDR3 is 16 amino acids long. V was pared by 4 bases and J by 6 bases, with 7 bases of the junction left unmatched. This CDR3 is CASSPYQLAGAGELFF. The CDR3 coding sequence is TGTGCCAGCAGCCCCTACCAACTAGCGGGGGCCGGGGAGCTGTTTTTT.

CDR3 DNA: TGTGCCAGCAGCTTGGGCTACAGGGCCTCCTACAATGAGCAGTTCTTC. Its protein is CASSLGYRASYNEQFF. The J gene is TRBJ2-1, the V gene TRBV5-5; perhaps TRBD1 as D (6 bases). This CDR3 contains 16 residues. Germline V gene data show CDR1 as SGHKS and CDR2 as YYEKEE (reference sequence). Trimming took 0 bases from V and 0 from J, leaving 10 bases between them.

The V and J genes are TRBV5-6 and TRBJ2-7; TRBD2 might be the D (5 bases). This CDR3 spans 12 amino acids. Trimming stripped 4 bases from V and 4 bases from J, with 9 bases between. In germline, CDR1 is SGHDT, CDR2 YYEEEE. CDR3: CASSRDYYEQYF. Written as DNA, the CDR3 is TGTGCCAGCAGCCGGGATTATTACGAGCAGTACTTC.

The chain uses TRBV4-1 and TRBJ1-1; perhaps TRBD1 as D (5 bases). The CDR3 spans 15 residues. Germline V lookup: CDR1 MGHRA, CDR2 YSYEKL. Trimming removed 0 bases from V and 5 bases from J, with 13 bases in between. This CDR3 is CASSQEVSRGTEAFF. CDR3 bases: TGCGCCAGCAGCCAAGAAGTCTCCCGGGGGACTGAAGCTTTCTTT.

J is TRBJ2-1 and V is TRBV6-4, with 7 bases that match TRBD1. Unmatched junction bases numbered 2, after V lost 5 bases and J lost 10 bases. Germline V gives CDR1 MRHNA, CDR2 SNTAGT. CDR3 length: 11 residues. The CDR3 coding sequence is TGTGCCAGCAGTTCGGACAGGGAGCAGTTCTTC. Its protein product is CASSSDREQFF.

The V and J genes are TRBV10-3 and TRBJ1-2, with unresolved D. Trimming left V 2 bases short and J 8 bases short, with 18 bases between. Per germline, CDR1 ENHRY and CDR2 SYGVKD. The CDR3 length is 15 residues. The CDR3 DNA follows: TGTGCCATCAGTGAGGCTAGGACGGGGTCAGAAGGCTACACCTTC. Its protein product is CAISEARTGSEGYTF.

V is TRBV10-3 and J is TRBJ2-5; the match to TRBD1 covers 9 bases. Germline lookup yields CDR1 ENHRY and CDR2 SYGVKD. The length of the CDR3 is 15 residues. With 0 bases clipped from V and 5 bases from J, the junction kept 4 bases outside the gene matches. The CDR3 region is CAISESGQGRETQYF. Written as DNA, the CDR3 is TGTGCCATCAGTGAGTCGGGACAGGGTAGGGAGACCCAGTACTTC.

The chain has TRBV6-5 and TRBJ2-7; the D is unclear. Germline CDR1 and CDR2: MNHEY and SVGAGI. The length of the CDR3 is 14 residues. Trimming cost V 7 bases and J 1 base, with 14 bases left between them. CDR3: CASTLAAGSYEQYF. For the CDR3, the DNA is TGTGCCAGCACCCTCGCCGCCGGGTCCTACGAGCAGTACTTC.

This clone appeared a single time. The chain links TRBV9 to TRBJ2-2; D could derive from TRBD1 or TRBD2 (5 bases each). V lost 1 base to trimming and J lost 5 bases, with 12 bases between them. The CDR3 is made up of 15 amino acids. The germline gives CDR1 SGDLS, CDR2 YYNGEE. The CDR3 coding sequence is TGTGCCAGCAGCGTATCCGGGACGGGGACCGGGGAGCTGTTTTTT. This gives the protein CASSVSGTGTGELFF. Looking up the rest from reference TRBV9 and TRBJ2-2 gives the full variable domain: DSGVTQTPKHLITATGQRVTLRCSPRSGDLSVYWYQQSLDQGLQFLIQYYNGEERAKGNILERFSAQQFPDLHSELNLSSLELGDSALYFCASSVSGTGTGELFFGEGSRLTVL.

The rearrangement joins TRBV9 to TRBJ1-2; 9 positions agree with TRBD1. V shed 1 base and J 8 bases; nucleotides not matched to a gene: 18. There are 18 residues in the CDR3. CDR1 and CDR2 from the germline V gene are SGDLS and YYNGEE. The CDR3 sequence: CASSVTPGQGVGSGGYTF. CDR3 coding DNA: TGTGCCAGCAGCGTAACCCCGGGACAGGGCGTGGGGTCGGGAGGCTACACCTTC.

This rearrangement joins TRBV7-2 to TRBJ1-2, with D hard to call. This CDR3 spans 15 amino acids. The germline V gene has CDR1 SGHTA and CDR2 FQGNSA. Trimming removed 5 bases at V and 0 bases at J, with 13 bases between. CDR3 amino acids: CASSKVGPTNYGYTF. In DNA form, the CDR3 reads TGTGCCAGCAGCAAAGTGGGCCCTACTAACTATGGCTACACCTTC.

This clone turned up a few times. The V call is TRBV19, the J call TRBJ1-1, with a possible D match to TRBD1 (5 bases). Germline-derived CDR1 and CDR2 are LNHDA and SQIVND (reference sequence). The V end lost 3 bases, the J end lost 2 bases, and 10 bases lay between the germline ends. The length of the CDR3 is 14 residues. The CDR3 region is CASSMGLPNTEAFF. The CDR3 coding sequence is TGTGCCAGTAGTATGGGACTACCTAACACTGAAGCTTTCTTT.

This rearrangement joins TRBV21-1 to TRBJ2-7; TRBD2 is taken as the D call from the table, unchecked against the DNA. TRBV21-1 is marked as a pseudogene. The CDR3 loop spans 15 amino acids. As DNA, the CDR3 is TGTGCCAGCAGCAAAGGCGCGGGTGAGATCTACGAGCAGTACTTC. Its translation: CASSKGAGEIYEQYF.

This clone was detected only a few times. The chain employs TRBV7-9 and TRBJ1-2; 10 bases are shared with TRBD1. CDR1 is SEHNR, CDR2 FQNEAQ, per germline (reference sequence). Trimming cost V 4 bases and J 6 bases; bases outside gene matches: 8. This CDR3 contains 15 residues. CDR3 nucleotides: TGTGCCAGCAGCTCCCCGACAGGGGGCGAGAATGGCTACACCTTC. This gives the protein CASSSPTGGENGYTF.

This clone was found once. For the CDR3, the DNA is TGTGCCAGCAGCCGATCCACTCAAGAGACCCAGTACTTC. It yields the protein CASSRSTQETQYF. This sequence joins TRBV7-2 and TRBJ2-5; unclear D gene. This CDR3 contains 13 residues. V lost 5 bases to trimming and J lost 2 bases, with 9 bases between them. Germline V gene data show CDR1 as SGHTA and CDR2 as FQGNSA.

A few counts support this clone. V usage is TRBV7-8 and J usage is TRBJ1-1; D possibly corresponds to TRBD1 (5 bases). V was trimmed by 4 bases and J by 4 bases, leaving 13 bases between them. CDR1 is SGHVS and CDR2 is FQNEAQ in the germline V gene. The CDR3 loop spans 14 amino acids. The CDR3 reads CASSSTVRATEAFF. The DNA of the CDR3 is TGTGCCAGCAGCTCGACAGTTAGGGCCACTGAAGCTTTCTTT.

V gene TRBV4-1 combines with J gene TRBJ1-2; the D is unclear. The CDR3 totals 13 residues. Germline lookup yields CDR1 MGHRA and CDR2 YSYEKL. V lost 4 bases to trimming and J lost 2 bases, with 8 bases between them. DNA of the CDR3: TGCGCCAGCAGCCCCCAGCCGAACTATGGCTACACCTTC. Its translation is CASSPQPNYGYTF.

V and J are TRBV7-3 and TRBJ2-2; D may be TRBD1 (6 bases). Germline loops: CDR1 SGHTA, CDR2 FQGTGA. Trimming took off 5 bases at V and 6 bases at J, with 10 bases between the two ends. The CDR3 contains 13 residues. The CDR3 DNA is TGTGCCAGCAGCAACGAGGGGGCCGGGGAGCTGTTTTTT. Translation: CASSNEGAGELFF.

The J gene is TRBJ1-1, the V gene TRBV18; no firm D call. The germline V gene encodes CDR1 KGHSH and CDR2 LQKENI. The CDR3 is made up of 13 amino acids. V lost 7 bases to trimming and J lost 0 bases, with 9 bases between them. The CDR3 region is CASFSSLNTEAFF. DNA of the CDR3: TGTGCCAGCTTTAGCAGTCTGAACACTGAAGCTTTCTTT. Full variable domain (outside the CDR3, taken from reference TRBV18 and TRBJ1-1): NAGVMQNPRHLVRRRGQEARLRCSPMKGHSHVYWYRQLPEEGLKFMVYLQKENIIDESGMPKERFSAEFPKEGPSILRIQQVVRGDSAAYFCASFSSLNTEAFFGQGTRLTVV.

CDR3 loop: CASQSQGKGQPQHF. Here the CDR3 DNA reads TGTGCCAGCCAGTCACAGGGAAAGGGTCAGCCCCAGCATTTT. The chain links TRBV18 to TRBJ1-5; D is possibly TRBD1 (6 bases). The length of the CDR3 is 14 residues. V was trimmed by 8 bases and J by 6 bases, leaving 17 bases between them. The germline V gene has CDR1 KGHSH and CDR2 LQKENI. The full variable domain, rest sourced from reference TRBV18 and TRBJ1-5, is NAGVMQNPRHLVRRRGQEARLRCSPMKGHSHVYWYRQLPEEGLKFMVYLQKENIIDESGMPKERFSAEFPKEGPSILRIQQVVRGDSAAYFCASQSQGKGQPQHFGDGTRLSIL.

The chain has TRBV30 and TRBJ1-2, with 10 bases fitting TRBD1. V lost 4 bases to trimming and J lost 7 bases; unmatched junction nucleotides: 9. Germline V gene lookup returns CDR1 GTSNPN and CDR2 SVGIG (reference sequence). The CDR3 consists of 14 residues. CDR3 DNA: TGTGCCTGGAATACGGACAGGGGGTTGGGTGGCTACACCTTC. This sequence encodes CAWNTDRGLGGYTF.

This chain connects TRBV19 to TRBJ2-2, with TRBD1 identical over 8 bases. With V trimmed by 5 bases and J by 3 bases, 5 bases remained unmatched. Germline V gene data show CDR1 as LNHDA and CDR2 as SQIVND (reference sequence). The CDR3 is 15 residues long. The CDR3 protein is CASSPGQAYTGELFF. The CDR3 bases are TGTGCCAGTAGTCCGGGACAGGCGTACACCGGGGAGCTGTTTTTT.